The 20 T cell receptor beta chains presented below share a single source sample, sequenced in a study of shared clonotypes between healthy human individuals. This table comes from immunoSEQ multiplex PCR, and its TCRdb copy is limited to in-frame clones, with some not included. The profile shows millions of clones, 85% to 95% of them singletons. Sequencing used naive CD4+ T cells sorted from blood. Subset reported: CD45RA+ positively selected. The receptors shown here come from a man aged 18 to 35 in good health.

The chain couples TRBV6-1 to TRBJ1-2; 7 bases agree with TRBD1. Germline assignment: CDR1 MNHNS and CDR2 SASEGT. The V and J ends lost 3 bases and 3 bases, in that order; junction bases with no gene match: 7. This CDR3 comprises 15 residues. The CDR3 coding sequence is TGTGCCAGCAGTGACCGGGGCAGGGGGGACTATGGCTACACCTTC. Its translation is CASSDRGRGDYGYTF.

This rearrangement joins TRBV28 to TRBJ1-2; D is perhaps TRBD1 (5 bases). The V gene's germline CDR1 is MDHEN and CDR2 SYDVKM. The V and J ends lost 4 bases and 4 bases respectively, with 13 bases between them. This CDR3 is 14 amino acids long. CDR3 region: CASSWGRDLYGYTF. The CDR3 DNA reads TGTGCCAGCAGTTGGGGCAGGGACCTCTATGGCTACACCTTC.

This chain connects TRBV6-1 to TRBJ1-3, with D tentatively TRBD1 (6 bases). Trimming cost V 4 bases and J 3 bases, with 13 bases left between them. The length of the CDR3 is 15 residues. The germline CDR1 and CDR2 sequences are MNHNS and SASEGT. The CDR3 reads CASSVSQGFGNTIYF. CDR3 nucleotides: TGTGCCAGCAGTGTCTCACAGGGATTTGGAAACACCATATATTTT.

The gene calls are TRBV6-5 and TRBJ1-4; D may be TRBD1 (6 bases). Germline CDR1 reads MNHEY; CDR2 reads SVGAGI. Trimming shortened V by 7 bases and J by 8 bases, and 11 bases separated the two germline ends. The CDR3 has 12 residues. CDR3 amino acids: CASTRGGEKLFF. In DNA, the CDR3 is TGTGCCAGCACCAGGGGAGGCGAAAAACTGTTTTTT.

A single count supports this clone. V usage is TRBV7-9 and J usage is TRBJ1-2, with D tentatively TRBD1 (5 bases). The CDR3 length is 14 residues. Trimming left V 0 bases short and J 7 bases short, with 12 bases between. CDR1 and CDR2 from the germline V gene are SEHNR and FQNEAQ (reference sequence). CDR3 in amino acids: CASSLAPGYGGYTF. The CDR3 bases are TGTGCCAGCAGCTTAGCCCCAGGGTACGGTGGCTACACCTTC.

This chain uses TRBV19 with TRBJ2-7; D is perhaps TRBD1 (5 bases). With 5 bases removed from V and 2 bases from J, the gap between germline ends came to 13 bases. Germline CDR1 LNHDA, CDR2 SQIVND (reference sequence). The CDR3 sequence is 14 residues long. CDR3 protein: CASSVGKGTYEQYF. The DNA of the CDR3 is TGTGCCAGTAGTGTAGGTAAGGGGACCTACGAGCAGTACTTC.

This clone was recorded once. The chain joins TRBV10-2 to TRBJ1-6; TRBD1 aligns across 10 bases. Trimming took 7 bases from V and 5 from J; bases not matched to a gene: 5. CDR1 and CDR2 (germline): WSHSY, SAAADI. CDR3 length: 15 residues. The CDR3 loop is CASTRGQGNNSPLHF. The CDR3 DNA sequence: TGCGCCAGCACACGGGGACAGGGGAATAATTCACCCCTCCACTTT.

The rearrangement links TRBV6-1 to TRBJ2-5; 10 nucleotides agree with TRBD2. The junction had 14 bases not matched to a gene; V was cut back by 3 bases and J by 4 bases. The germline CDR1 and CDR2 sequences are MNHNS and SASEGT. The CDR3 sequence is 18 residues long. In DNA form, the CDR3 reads TGTGCCAGCAGTGATCAACAGCGGGGGGGCCCGGGTCGAGAGACCCAGTACTTC. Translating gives CASSDQQRGGPGRETQYF.

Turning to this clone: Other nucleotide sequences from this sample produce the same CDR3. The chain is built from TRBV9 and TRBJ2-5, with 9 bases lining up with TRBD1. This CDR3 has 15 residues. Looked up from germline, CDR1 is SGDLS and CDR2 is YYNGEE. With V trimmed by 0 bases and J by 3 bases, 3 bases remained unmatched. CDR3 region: CASSVGGTGKETQYF. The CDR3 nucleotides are TGTGCCAGCAGCGTAGGGGGGACAGGGAAAGAGACCCAGTACTTC.

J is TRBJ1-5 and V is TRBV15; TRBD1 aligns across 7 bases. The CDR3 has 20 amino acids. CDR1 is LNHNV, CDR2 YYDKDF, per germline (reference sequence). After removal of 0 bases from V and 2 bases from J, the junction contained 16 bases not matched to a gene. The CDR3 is CATSRDRTLTGVVRNQPQHF. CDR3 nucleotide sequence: TGTGCCACCAGCAGAGATAGGACCCTAACAGGGGTAGTTCGCAATCAGCCCCAGCATTTT.

CDR3 in DNA: TGTGCCAGCACCCGGCGACCGCGAGGCGATGAGCAGTTCTTC. This sequence encodes CASTRRPRGDEQFF. This chain links TRBV7-6 with TRBJ2-1; D is unclear. CDR1 SGHVS and CDR2 FNYEAQ come from the germline V gene. The CDR3 extends over 14 amino acids. V lost 7 bases to trimming and J lost 8 bases, with 18 bases between them.

The CDR3 DNA sequence: TGTGCCAGCAGTCCCCCCCCGAGATCCTACGAGCAGTACTTC. Translated, it gives CASSPPPRSYEQYF. This chain uses TRBV28 with TRBJ2-7, with D unresolved. V lost 5 bases to trimming and J lost 1 base, with 12 bases between them. The length of the CDR3 is 14 residues. The germline V gene has CDR1 MDHEN and CDR2 SYDVKM.

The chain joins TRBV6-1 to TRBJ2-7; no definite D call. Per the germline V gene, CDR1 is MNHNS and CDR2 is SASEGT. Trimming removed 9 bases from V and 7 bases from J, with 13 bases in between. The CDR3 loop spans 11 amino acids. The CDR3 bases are TGTGCCAGGAGACACCCCCGGGAGCAGTACTTC. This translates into CARRHPREQYF.

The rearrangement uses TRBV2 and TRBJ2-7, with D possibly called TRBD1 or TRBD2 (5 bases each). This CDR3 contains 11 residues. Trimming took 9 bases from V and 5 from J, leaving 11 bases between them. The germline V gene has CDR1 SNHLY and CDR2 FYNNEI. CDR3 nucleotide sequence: TGTGCCAGTCTGGGGGTGGACGAGCAGTACTTC. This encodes CASLGVDEQYF. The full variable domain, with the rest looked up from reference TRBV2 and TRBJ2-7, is EPEVTQTPSHQVTQMGQEVILRCVPISNHLYFYWYRQILGQKVEFLVSFYNNEISEKSEIFDDQFSVERPDGSNFTLKIRSTKLEDSAMYFCASLGVDEQYFGPGTRLTVT.

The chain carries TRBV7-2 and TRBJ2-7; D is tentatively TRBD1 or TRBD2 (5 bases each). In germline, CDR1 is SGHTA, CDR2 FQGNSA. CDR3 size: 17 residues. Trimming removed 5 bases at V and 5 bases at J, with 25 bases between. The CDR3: CASSPLSGSFGGHEQYF. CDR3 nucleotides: TGTGCCAGCAGCCCCCTGTCAGGGTCCTTCGGAGGACACGAGCAGTACTTC.

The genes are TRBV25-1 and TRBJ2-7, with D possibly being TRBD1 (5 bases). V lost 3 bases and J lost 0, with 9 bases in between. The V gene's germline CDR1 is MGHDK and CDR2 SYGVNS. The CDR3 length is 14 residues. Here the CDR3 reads CASSEVDISYEQYF. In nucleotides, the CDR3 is TGTGCCAGCAGTGAGGTGGACATCTCCTACGAGCAGTACTTC.

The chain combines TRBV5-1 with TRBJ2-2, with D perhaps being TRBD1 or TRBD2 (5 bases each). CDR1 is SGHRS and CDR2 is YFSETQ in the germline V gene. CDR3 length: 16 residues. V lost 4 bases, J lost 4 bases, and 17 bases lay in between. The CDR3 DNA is TGCGCCAGCAGCCCGAGGGAAGGGGCTGGCACCGGGGAGCTGTTTTTT. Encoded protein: CASSPREGAGTGELFF.

This CDR3 is CAISPRGYEQYF. As DNA, the CDR3 is TGTGCCATCAGCCCCCGCGGCTACGAGCAGTACTTC. The rearrangement joins TRBV10-3 to TRBJ2-7; D is uncertain. The germline V and J ends were trimmed by 6 bases and 3 bases, with 9 bases remaining between them. The CDR3 totals 12 residues. Germline V CDR1 and CDR2: ENHRY, SYGVKD.

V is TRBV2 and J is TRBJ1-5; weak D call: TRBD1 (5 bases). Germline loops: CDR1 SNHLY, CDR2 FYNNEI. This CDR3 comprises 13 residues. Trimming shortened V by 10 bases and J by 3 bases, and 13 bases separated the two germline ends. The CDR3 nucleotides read TGTGCCATCCGGGACGGAAACAATCAGCCCCAGCATTTT. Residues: CAIRDGNNQPQHF.

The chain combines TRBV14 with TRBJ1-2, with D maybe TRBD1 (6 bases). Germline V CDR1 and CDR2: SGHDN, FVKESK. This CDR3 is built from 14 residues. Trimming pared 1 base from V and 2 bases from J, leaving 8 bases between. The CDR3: CASSQGGTNYGYTF. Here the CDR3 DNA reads TGTGCCAGCAGCCAAGGGGGGACAAACTATGGCTACACCTTC. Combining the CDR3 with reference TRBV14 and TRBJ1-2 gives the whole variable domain EAGVTQFPSHSVIEKGQTVTLRCDPISGHDNLYWYRRVMGKEIKFLLHFVKESKQDESGMPNNRFLAERTGGTYSTLKVQPAELEDSGVYFCASSQGGTNYGYTFGSGTRLTVV.